This entry lists 18 T cell receptor beta chains sequenced from one sample in a study of beta chain features in type 1 diabetes. Investigators reverse transcribed all isolated RNA, so they sequenced expressed TCRB transcripts. The table came from immunoSEQ multiplex PCR; TCRdb's copy has only in-frame clones and leaves some out. This table holds almost 350,000 clones, 7% to 10% found once. Points from the study as a whole: Among patients with Type 1 diabetes, TCRB CDR3s were moderately but significantly shorter in every one of the four CD4+ subsets.

These receptors have no identified antigens. The sample consisted of central memory CD4+ T cells from blood. All receptors come from a man younger than 40 with type 1 diabetes.

The chain carries TRBV6-5 and TRBJ2-1; the match to TRBD1 covers 9 bases. This CDR3 is 15 amino acids long. The junction had 9 bases not matched to a gene; V was cut back by 7 bases and J by 5 bases. Germline V gives CDR1 MNHEY, CDR2 SVGAGI. This CDR3 reads CASIQAGQGHNEQFF. CDR3 sequence (DNA): TGTGCCAGCATTCAGGCGGGACAGGGCCACAATGAGCAGTTCTTC.

Ten or more counts support this clone. The gene calls are TRBV5-1 and TRBJ2-7; the D is unclear. The CDR3 loop spans 13 amino acids. Germline CDR1 reads SGHRS; CDR2 reads YFSETQ. Trimming stripped 0 bases from V and 3 bases from J, with 7 bases between. The CDR3 reads CASSLELGYEQYF. CDR3 coding DNA: TGCGCCAGCAGCTTGGAGCTGGGCTACGAGCAGTACTTC.

This clone has just a few counts. The same CDR3 also results from other DNA sequences found in this sample. The CDR3 spells CASRAQETQYF. The CDR3 region has the DNA TGTGCCAGCAGGGCGCAAGAGACCCAGTACTTC. The chain links TRBV7-2 to TRBJ2-5; D gene uncertain. CDR1 and CDR2 from the germline V gene are SGHTA and FQGNSA. V was trimmed by 6 bases and J by 2 bases, leaving 4 bases between them. This CDR3 comprises 11 residues.

The chain couples TRBV5-6 to TRBJ2-4; no clear D gene. CDR1 and CDR2 (germline): SGHDT, YYEEEE. V was cut by 3 bases and J by 1 base, with 8 bases left in between. The CDR3 sequence is 14 residues long. In DNA, the CDR3 is TGTGCCAGCAGCTCAGCGACGGCCAAAAACATTCAGTACTTC. It translates to CASSSATAKNIQYF.

The chain joins TRBV28 to TRBJ2-5; 7 bases are a match to TRBD1. The junction had 21 bases not matched to a gene; V was cut back by 6 bases and J by 5 bases. The CDR3 is made up of 18 amino acids. CDR1 and CDR2 from the germline V gene are MDHEN and SYDVKM. The CDR3 region is CASSRDALIRQGRETQYF. In DNA form, the CDR3 reads TGTGCCAGCAGCCGAGACGCCTTGATTCGACAGGGTCGTGAGACCCAGTACTTC.

The chain has TRBV30 and TRBJ2-7; the D gene is possibly TRBD2 (6 bases). CDR1 and CDR2 from the germline V gene are GTSNPN and SVGIG (reference sequence). This CDR3 comprises 15 residues. The germline V and J ends were trimmed by 3 bases and 2 bases, with 17 bases remaining between them. The CDR3 DNA reads as TGTGCCTGGAGGCCCTACGGGAGAAGACCCTACGAGCAGTACTTC. Its protein is CAWRPYGRRPYEQYF.

The rearrangement uses TRBV5-1 and TRBJ2-7; a weak D match, TRBD2 (6 bases). Germline-derived CDR1 and CDR2 are SGHRS and YFSETQ. This CDR3 spans 16 amino acids. Trimming removed 4 bases at V and 1 base at J, with 18 bases between. This chain's CDR3 is CASSPGPGDNSYEQYF. Written as DNA, the CDR3 is TGCGCCAGCAGCCCAGGGCCGGGGGATAATTCCTACGAGCAGTACTTC.

This clone was observed many times. A much larger clone is a single base away; this may be a read error. The same CDR3 arises from other DNA sequences in this sample as well. The chain is built from TRBV11-2 and TRBJ2-2; D perhaps matches TRBD1 (6 bases). This CDR3 spans 14 amino acids. The V end was cut by 3 bases, the J end by 1 base, with 6 bases between. The germline CDR1 and CDR2 sequences are SGHAT and FQNNGV. CDR3 sequence (DNA): TGTGCCAGCAGCTTGGACAGGAACACCGGGGAGCTGTTTTTT. It yields the protein CASSLDRNTGELFF.

Of note for this clone: This sample also contains other DNA sequences that code for the same CDR3. V gene TRBV6-5 combines with J gene TRBJ2-7, with 8 bases lining up with TRBD1. Germline lookup yields CDR1 MNHEY and CDR2 SVGAGI. After removal of 6 bases from V and 0 bases from J, the junction contained 7 bases not matched to a gene. The CDR3 is 15 residues long. The CDR3 coding sequence is TGTGCCAGCAGCCTGGGAACAGGGGGCTCCTACGAGCAGTACTTC. This translates into CASSLGTGGSYEQYF.

The chain carries TRBV30 and TRBJ1-2; weak D call: TRBD1 (5 bases). Trimming shortened V by 5 bases and J by 6 bases, and 19 bases separated the two germline ends. Germline V gene lookup returns CDR1 GTSNPN and CDR2 SVGIG (reference sequence). The CDR3 totals 14 residues. The CDR3: CAWGRMGGAHGYTF. The DNA of the CDR3 is TGTGCCTGGGGTCGAATGGGAGGGGCGCATGGCTACACCTTC.

There are many counts of this clone. The chain uses TRBV2 and TRBJ2-4; unclear D gene. The V gene's germline CDR1 is SNHLY and CDR2 FYNNEI. CDR3 size: 14 residues. Trimming took off 4 bases at V and 0 bases at J, with 7 bases between the two ends. The CDR3 region has the DNA TGTGCCAGCAGTGCCGTCTTAGCCAAAAACATTCAGTACTTC. This encodes CASSAVLAKNIQYF.

There are a few counts of this clone. In the same sample, other DNA sequences code for this CDR3. This chain links TRBV6-5 with TRBJ1-1; the D is unclear. The CDR3 extends over 13 amino acids. CDR1 and CDR2 from the germline V gene are MNHEY and SVGAGI. Trimming removed 6 bases at V and 0 bases at J, with 8 bases between. CDR3 loop: CASSSSMNTEAFF. The CDR3 nucleotides are TGTGCCAGCAGCTCGAGCATGAACACTGAAGCTTTCTTT.

There are a few counts of this clone. This rearrangement joins TRBV7-2 to TRBJ2-1, with D possibly matching TRBD1 (5 bases). Trimming removed 1 base from V and 0 bases from J, with 13 bases in between. The CDR3 contains 17 residues. The germline gives CDR1 SGHTA, CDR2 FQGNSA. DNA of the CDR3: TGTGCCAGCAGCTTAGAGCTGCGACAGAGCTCCTACAATGAGCAGTTCTTC. Its protein is CASSLELRQSSYNEQFF.

This clone has a handful of counts. The chain recombines TRBV28 with TRBJ2-3; D possibly corresponds to TRBD2 (5 bases). From germline, CDR1 is MDHEN and CDR2 SYDVKM. V was cut by 5 bases and J by 9 bases, with 15 bases left in between. CDR3 length: 13 amino acids. CDR3 coding DNA: TGTGCCAGCAGTCCCCAAGGACCGGGGACGCAGTATTTT. Protein sequence: CASSPQGPGTQYF.

This clone was counted many times. The chain couples TRBV28 to TRBJ2-7; D not certain. The V end lost 5 bases, the J end lost 0 bases, and 11 bases lay between the germline ends. Germline V lookup: CDR1 MDHEN, CDR2 SYDVKM. The CDR3 runs to 14 residues. The CDR3 DNA reads TGTGCCAGCAGTACTCAAGAGAGCTCCTACGAGCAGTACTTC. This gives the protein CASSTQESSYEQYF.

The V gene is TRBV9, the J gene TRBJ1-5; 10 bases align to TRBD1. The germline gives CDR1 SGDLS, CDR2 YYNGEE. V trimming: 0 bases; J trimming: 6 bases; junction bases outside the gene matches: 0. CDR3 length: 14 amino acids. CDR3 in amino acids: CASSVGTGGQPQHF. In nucleotides, the CDR3 is TGTGCCAGCAGCGTAGGGACAGGGGGTCAGCCCCAGCATTTT.

This clone has just a few counts. The genes are TRBV19 and TRBJ1-2, with a tentative D call TRBD1 (6 bases). Germline assignment: CDR1 LNHDA and CDR2 SQIVND (reference sequence). V was shortened by 8 bases and J by 7 bases, with 17 bases between the two germline ends. The CDR3 is 13 amino acids. Written as DNA, the CDR3 is TGTGCCAGTTCCGGGACAAGAGCTGGTGGCTACACCTTC. It encodes CASSGTRAGGYTF.

This chain connects TRBV6-5 to TRBJ1-2; TRBD1 is a possible D gene (6 bases). Germline V lookup: CDR1 MNHEY, CDR2 SVGAGI. The CDR3 sequence is 14 residues long. The V end was cut by 5 bases, the J end by 3 bases, with 13 bases between. CDR3 sequence: CASSPGDWDYGYTF. Written as DNA, the CDR3 is TGTGCCAGCAGTCCAGGGGATTGGGACTATGGCTACACCTTC.